Listed here is a single TCR beta chain. TCRdb processed the 5' RACE reads again and assigns one entry to each CDR3 protein, with no DNA. This repertoire includes approximately 420,000 distinct CDR3 sequences. The entry originates in a study of monozygotic twins with inflammatory bowel disease. This CDR3 contains 11 residues. Germline V lookup: CDR1 MDHEN, CDR2 SYDVKM. The receptor was derived from a human donor with ulcerative colitis or Crohn's disease, or a healthy co-twin of an affected twin (not recorded which). The V call is TRBV28, the J call TRBJ2-7. The sample consisted of blood. CDR3 residues: CASSLNGEQYF.